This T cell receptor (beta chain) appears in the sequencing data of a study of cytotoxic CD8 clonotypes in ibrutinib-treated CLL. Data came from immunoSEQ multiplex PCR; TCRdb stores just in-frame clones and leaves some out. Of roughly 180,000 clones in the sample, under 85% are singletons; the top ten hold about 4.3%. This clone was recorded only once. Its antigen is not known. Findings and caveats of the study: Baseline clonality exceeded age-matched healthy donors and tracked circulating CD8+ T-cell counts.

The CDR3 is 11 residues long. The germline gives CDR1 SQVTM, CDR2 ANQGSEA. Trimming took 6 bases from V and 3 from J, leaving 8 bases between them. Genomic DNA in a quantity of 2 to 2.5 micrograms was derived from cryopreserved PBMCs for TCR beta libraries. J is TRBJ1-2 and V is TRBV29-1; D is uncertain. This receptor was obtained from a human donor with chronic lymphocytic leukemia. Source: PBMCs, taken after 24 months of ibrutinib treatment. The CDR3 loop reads CSVGADYGYTF. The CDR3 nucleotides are TGCAGCGTCGGAGCTGACTATGGCTACACCTTC. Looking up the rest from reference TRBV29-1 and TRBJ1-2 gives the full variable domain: SAVISQKPSRDICQRGTSLTIQCQVDSQVTMMFWYRQQPGQSLTLIATANQGSEATYESGFVIDKFPISRPNLTFSTLTVSNMSPEDSSIYLCSVGADYGYTFGSGTRLTVV.